This TCR beta chain was found in a study of cytomegalovirus exposure and HLA in healthy donors. PCR employed 60 Vbeta and 13 Jbeta primers. The method was immunoSEQ multiplex PCR; TCRdb's version includes in-frame clones alone and lacks a portion of them. This sample has roughly 98,000 clones, with approximately 72% found just once. The CDR3 length is 15 residues. V gave up 5 bases and J gave up 2 bases; unmatched junction bases: 6. CDR1 SGHRS and CDR2 YFSETQ come from the germline V gene. This chain links TRBV5-1 with TRBJ2-1; 8 nucleotides match TRBD2. Sequencing was carried out using PBMCs. The sequence derives from a man aged 18 to 30 in good health and CMV-seropositive. The CDR3 region has the DNA TGCGCCAGCAGTCCGGGACTAGGGACCTACAATGAGCAGTTCTTC. Encoded protein: CASSPGLGTYNEQFF.